Listed here are 29 T cell receptor beta chains from one sample, sequenced in a study of T cells in Graves' hyperthyroidism and ophthalmopathy. There were TCR beta CDR3 regions amplified from RNA transcripts. First-round RT-PCR with HTBI primers amplified the TCR CDR3 region. TCRdb recomputed calls from the multiplex PCR reads with MiXCR, one row per CDR3 protein. The table shows about 380,000 distinct CDR3 sequences, with 14% occurring only once. What was sequenced was blood. The receptor source for this set is a woman in her sixties with Graves' hyperthyroidism.

The sample holds many counts of this clonotype. The V gene is TRBV6-1, the J gene TRBJ2-7, with D perhaps matching TRBD2 (5 bases). Trimming took 1 base from V and 2 from J, leaving 12 bases between them. CDR1 is MNHNS, CDR2 SASEGT, per germline. This CDR3 is 15 amino acids long. CDR3 sequence: CASSEVGLITYEQYF. The CDR3 coding sequence is TGTGCCAGCAGTGAAGTAGGACTTATTACCTACGAGCAGTACTTC.

This clonotype was seen repeatedly, ten times or more. The J gene is TRBJ2-3, the V gene TRBV5-4; D remains unclear. The germline gives CDR1 SGHNT, CDR2 YYREEE (reference sequence). The V end lost 3 bases, the J end lost 4 bases, and 15 bases lay between the germline ends. The CDR3 has 15 residues. For the CDR3, the DNA is TGTGCCAGCAGCTCCCTGTCTGGAGACCCAGATACGCAGTATTTT. Translated: CASSSLSGDPDTQYF.

This clonotype showed up many times. The V gene is TRBV12-3 or TRBV12-4, the J gene TRBJ1-2; TRBD1 agrees at 8 bases. V gave up 5 bases and J gave up 4 bases; unmatched junction bases: 9. The CDR3 has 15 amino acids. CDR3 coding DNA: TGTGCCAGCAGTCCCCGAGGACAGGGAAGCTATGGCTACACCTTC. The encoded protein is CASSPRGQGSYGYTF.

This clonotype was seen only a few times. V and J are TRBV4-1 and TRBJ2-7; D is perhaps TRBD1 (6 bases). Germline V gives CDR1 MGHRA, CDR2 YSYEKL. Trimming shortened V by 5 bases and J by 3 bases, and 14 bases separated the two germline ends. The CDR3 runs to 14 residues. This CDR3 reads CASSEGARGYEQYF. The CDR3 coding sequence is TGCGCCAGCAGCGAAGGGGCCAGGGGCTACGAGCAGTACTTC.

In its sample, this clonotype was seen many times. V and J are TRBV7-9 and TRBJ2-1; TRBD2 agrees at 10 bases. The length of the CDR3 is 16 residues. Germline-derived CDR1 and CDR2 are SEHNR and FQNEAQ (reference sequence). V shed 5 bases and J 2 bases; nucleotides not matched to a gene: 6. Written as DNA, the CDR3 is TGTGCCAGCAGCCCCACGGGGACTAGCGCCTACAATGAGCAGTTCTTC. It codes for CASSPTGTSAYNEQFF.

Many counts were recorded for this clonotype. The chain uses TRBV12-3 or TRBV12-4 and TRBJ2-1, with TRBD2 matching over 8 bases. V lost 7 bases, J lost 9 bases, and 14 bases stayed unmatched. The CDR3 has 15 amino acids. The DNA for the CDR3 is TGTGCCAGCACCAGTTTCGATAGCGGGAAGGGTGAGCAGTTCTTC. Translated: CASTSFDSGKGEQFF.

This clonotype was recorded many times. V gene TRBV3-1 combines with J gene TRBJ2-4; 9 bases fit TRBD1. After removal of 4 bases from V and 2 bases from J, the junction contained 9 bases not matched to a gene. CDR1 and CDR2 (germline): LGHDT, YNNKEL (reference sequence). The CDR3 has 17 amino acids. This CDR3 is CASSLRPTGGSKNIQYF. CDR3 DNA sequence: TGTGCCAGCAGCCTCCGACCGACAGGGGGTTCCAAAAACATTCAGTACTTC. Full variable domain (missing parts from reference TRBV3-1 and TRBJ2-4): DTAVSQTPKYLVTQMGNDKSIKCEQNLGHDTMYWYKQDSKKFLKIMFSYNNKELIINETVPNRFSPKSPDKAHLNLHINSLELGDSAVYFCASSLRPTGGSKNIQYFGAGTRLSVL.

This clonotype was seen at least ten times. The genes are TRBV15 and TRBJ2-5, with D possibly being TRBD1 or TRBD2 (5 bases each). This CDR3 spans 16 amino acids. Germline V gene sequence: CDR1 LNHNV, CDR2 YYDKDF (reference sequence). Deletions cut 3 bases from V and 5 bases from J, with 19 bases between. The CDR3: CATSSYRDLVGETQYF. DNA of the CDR3: TGTGCCACCAGCAGCTACCGGGACCTCGTCGGGGAGACCCAGTACTTC.

The sample holds many counts of this clonotype. The chain joins TRBV20-1 to TRBJ2-3; weak D call: TRBD2 (5 bases). Trimming removed 1 base from V and 4 bases from J, with 9 bases in between. Germline V gene data show CDR1 as DFQATT and CDR2 as SNEGSKA (reference sequence). The CDR3 sequence is 13 residues long. CDR3 DNA sequence: TGCAGTGCTAGAGTAGCTAGCCCAGATACGCAGTATTTT. Its translation: CSARVASPDTQYF.

Notes on this clonotype: Being one base from a much bigger clone, this may be a read error. This rearrangement joins TRBV20-1 to TRBJ2-5; D unresolved. The CDR3 has 14 amino acids. V gave up 1 base and J gave up 1 base, with 10 bases separating them. Germline CDR1 is DFQATT and CDR2 is SNEGSKA (reference sequence). DNA of the CDR3: TGCAGTGCTAGAGGGGTAGCTACCCAAGAGACCCAGTACTTC. Translating gives CSARGVATQETQYF.

This chain joins TRBV6-4 and TRBJ2-2; no firm D call. With 2 bases removed from V and 6 bases from J, the gap between germline ends came to 4 bases. The germline V gene encodes CDR1 MRHNA and CDR2 SNTAGT. The CDR3 contains 12 residues. The CDR3 DNA is TGTGCCAGCAGTGACCTCTCCGGGGAGCTGTTTTTT. Protein product: CASSDLSGELFF.

This clonotype was observed at least ten times. The chain joins TRBV6-1 to TRBJ2-5; TRBD2 aligns across 9 bases. CDR1 MNHNS and CDR2 SASEGT come from the germline V gene. With 11 bases clipped from V and 1 base from J, the junction kept 11 bases outside the gene matches. The CDR3 loop spans 15 amino acids. This CDR3 reads CAGSLAGVAQETQYF. CDR3 coding DNA: TGTGCCGGCTCATTAGCGGGAGTAGCCCAAGAGACCCAGTACTTC.

This clonotype was seen ten or more times. The chain combines TRBV2 with TRBJ2-3, with 9 bases matching TRBD1. This CDR3 contains 14 residues. CDR1 and CDR2 from the germline V gene are SNHLY and FYNNEI. With 6 bases clipped from V and 5 bases from J, the junction kept 6 bases outside the gene matches. Written as DNA, the CDR3 is TGTGCCAGCAGACCGACAGGGGGGGTAGATACGCAGTATTTT. Its protein is CASRPTGGVDTQYF.

This clonotype has ten or more counts. V usage is TRBV7-9 and J usage is TRBJ2-1; 7 positions agree with TRBD2. The germline V gene encodes CDR1 SEHNR and CDR2 FQNEAQ (reference sequence). The CDR3 runs to 16 residues. Trimming cost V 6 bases and J 2 bases; bases outside gene matches: 10. The CDR3 DNA reads TGTGCCAGCAGAACGTTAGGCGGGAGTACCTACAATGAGCAGTTCTTC. Protein product: CASRTLGGSTYNEQFF.

This clonotype was counted at least ten times. V gene TRBV11-2 combines with J gene TRBJ2-1, with 7 bases fitting TRBD1. The ends lost 5 bases at V and 8 bases at J; junction bases unmatched: 6. Germline loops: CDR1 SGHAT, CDR2 FQNNGV. The CDR3 length is 13 residues. The CDR3 nucleotides read TGTGCCAGCAGCCTAAAAACAGGGGATGAGCAGTTCTTC. Its protein product is CASSLKTGDEQFF. Looking up the rest from reference TRBV11-2 and TRBJ2-1 gives the full variable domain: EAGVAQSPRYKIIEKRQSVAFWCNPISGHATLYWYQQILGQGPKLLIQFQNNGVVDDSQLPKDRFSAERLKGVDSTLKIQPAKLEDSAVYLCASSLKTGDEQFFGPGTRLTVL.

The sample holds many counts of this clonotype. The genes are TRBV2 and TRBJ1-5, with D hard to call. This CDR3 contains 12 residues. Trimming took off 4 bases at V and 3 bases at J, with 4 bases between the two ends. Germline CDR1 SNHLY, CDR2 FYNNEI. CDR3 residues: CASSGNNQPQHF. For the CDR3, the DNA is TGTGCCAGCAGTGGTAACAATCAGCCCCAGCATTTT. Drawing the rest from reference TRBV2 and TRBJ1-5, the complete variable domain is EPEVTQTPSHQVTQMGQEVILRCVPISNHLYFYWYRQILGQKVEFLVSFYNNEISEKSEIFDDQFSVERPDGSNFTLKIRSTKLEDSAMYFCASSGNNQPQHFGDGTRLSIL.

This clonotype has at least ten counts. The CDR3 nucleotides read TGTGCCAGCAGCTCCTGGTCAGATACCATGAACACTGAAGCTTTCTTT. The encoded protein is CASSSWSDTMNTEAFF. The V call is TRBV12-3 or TRBV12-4, the J call TRBJ1-1; no definite D call. V dropped 6 bases and J dropped 0 bases, with 17 bases sitting between them. The CDR3 is 16 residues long.

This clonotype turned up a few times. This rearrangement joins TRBV28 to TRBJ2-7, with 8 bases aligning to TRBD2. Per germline, CDR1 MDHEN and CDR2 SYDVKM. Trimming took 3 bases from V and 2 from J; bases not matched to a gene: 6. The CDR3 sequence is 15 residues long. The CDR3 DNA follows: TGTGCCAGCAGTTTGGGGGGACTAGGCACCTACGAGCAGTACTTC. Protein sequence: CASSLGGLGTYEQYF.

This clonotype was observed at least ten times. This rearrangement joins TRBV6-1 to TRBJ1-5; the D is unclear. Trimming took off 0 bases at V and 0 bases at J, with 9 bases between the two ends. The CDR3 has 16 residues. Germline loops: CDR1 MNHNS, CDR2 SASEGT. CDR3 residues: CASSEAAVYSNQPQHF. The CDR3 DNA sequence: TGTGCCAGCAGTGAAGCGGCAGTTTATAGCAATCAGCCCCAGCATTTT.

This clonotype came up a few times. The CDR3 DNA reads TGTGCCAGTAACGACAGGGGTACCTATGGCTACACCTTC. This encodes CASNDRGTYGYTF. The chain links TRBV19 to TRBJ1-2; 8 bases align to TRBD1. The J segment lost 4 bases and the V segment lost 7 bases, leaving 5 bases of the junction unmatched. Looked up from germline, CDR1 is LNHDA and CDR2 is SQIVND (reference sequence). There are 13 residues in the CDR3. Based on the CDR3 plus reference TRBV19 and TRBJ1-2, the full variable domain is DGGITQSPKYLFRKEGQNVTLSCEQNLNHDAMYWYRQDPGQGLRLIYYSQIVNDFQKGDIAEGYSVSREKKESFPLTVTSAQKNPTAFYLCASNDRGTYGYTFGSGTRLTVV.

This clonotype has at least ten counts. The chain employs TRBV3-1 and TRBJ2-7, with 10 bases fitting TRBD1. V trimming: 1 base; J trimming: 3 bases; junction bases outside the gene matches: 0. This CDR3 region has 14 residues. Germline lookup yields CDR1 LGHDT and CDR2 YNNKEL (reference sequence). The CDR3 DNA reads TGTGCCAGCAGCCAAGGGACAGGGGGCTACGAGCAGTACTTC. Translating gives CASSQGTGGYEQYF.

This clonotype has more than one count but fewer than ten. This sequence joins TRBV15 and TRBJ2-2, with 8 bases that match TRBD1. Germline V gives CDR1 LNHNV, CDR2 YYDKDF (reference sequence). This CDR3 region has 15 residues. Trimming at V came to 4 bases and at J to 8 bases, leaving 9 bases not matched to a gene. The CDR3 region is CATSILQGAGGELFF. Written as DNA, the CDR3 is TGTGCCACCAGCATACTCCAGGGGGCTGGGGGGGAGCTGTTTTTT.

With regard to this clonotype: A much larger clonotype is one base distant, so this may be a read error. The chain couples TRBV3-1 to TRBJ2-1; 8 bases agree with TRBD1. Looked up from germline, CDR1 is LGHDT and CDR2 is YNNKEL (reference sequence). The CDR3 length is 12 residues. CDR3 in amino acids: CVSSQGANEQFF. In DNA form, the CDR3 reads TGTGTCAGCAGCCAGGGGGCCAATGAGCAGTTCTTC.

Only a few counts were recorded for this clonotype. The V and J genes are TRBV5-5 and TRBJ1-3; D remains unclear. This CDR3 has 18 residues. The V end was cut by 4 bases, the J end by 1 base, with 21 bases between. The germline gives CDR1 SGHKS, CDR2 YYEKEE (reference sequence). The chain's CDR3 is CASSPTDGATTSGNTIYF. As DNA, the CDR3 is TGTGCCAGCAGCCCGACGGATGGAGCTACAACATCTGGAAACACCATATATTTT.

This clonotype occurred a few times. V and J are TRBV7-2 and TRBJ1-5, with unresolved D. V lost 4 bases and J lost 3, with 16 bases in between. The germline gives CDR1 SGHTA, CDR2 FQGNSA. This CDR3 has 16 amino acids. This CDR3 reads CASSSPPGSHNQPQHF. Written as DNA, the CDR3 is TGTGCCAGCAGCTCCCCCCCGGGATCCCACAATCAGCCCCAGCATTTT.

This clonotype was counted at least ten times. CDR3 loop: CASSRRATPQDEQFF. The CDR3 DNA reads TGTGCCAGCTCACGTCGGGCTACCCCTCAGGATGAGCAGTTCTTC. The V call is TRBV18, the J call TRBJ2-1; no reliable D call. This CDR3 is 15 amino acids long. Trimming removed 4 bases at V and 8 bases at J, with 18 bases between. CDR1 is KGHSH, CDR2 LQKENI, per germline.

This clonotype was seen repeatedly, ten times or more. The chain employs TRBV11-1 and TRBJ2-6; a possible D gene is TRBD1 (5 bases). The V gene's germline CDR1 is SGHAT and CDR2 FQDESV (reference sequence). V shed 4 bases and J shed 0 bases, with 10 bases lying between them. This CDR3 has 16 amino acids. The CDR3 reads CASSSRQSSGANVLTF. The CDR3, as DNA: TGTGCCAGCAGCTCCCGACAGAGCTCTGGGGCCAACGTCCTGACTTTC.

This clonotype occurred many times. This sequence joins TRBV11-2 and TRBJ2-3, with a tentative D call TRBD2 (5 bases). Germline assignment: CDR1 SGHAT and CDR2 FQNNGV. The length of the CDR3 is 16 residues. V lost 5 bases and J 1 base, leaving 16 bases between the germline ends. CDR3 coding DNA: TGTGCCAGCAGCCCCGGACTGGGATCGGGCACAGATACGCAGTATTTT. Translated: CASSPGLGSGTDTQYF. The full variable domain, rest sourced from reference TRBV11-2 and TRBJ2-3, is EAGVAQSPRYKIIEKRQSVAFWCNPISGHATLYWYQQILGQGPKLLIQFQNNGVVDDSQLPKDRFSAERLKGVDSTLKIQPAKLEDSAVYLCASSPGLGSGTDTQYFGPGTRLTVL.

This clonotype was seen a few times. The V call is TRBV18, the J call TRBJ1-5; D might be TRBD1 (5 bases). This CDR3 has 16 amino acids. Germline loops: CDR1 KGHSH, CDR2 LQKENI. The V end lost 2 bases, the J end lost 6 bases, and 17 bases lay between the germline ends. CDR3 loop: CASSPTPPGRSQPQHF. The CDR3 coding sequence is TGTGCCAGCTCACCAACCCCCCCAGGGCGGAGTCAGCCCCAGCATTTT.